This section outlines one TCR beta chain sequence together with its context. The antigen remains undetermined. Assay used: immunoSEQ multiplex PCR; TCRdb lists only in-frame clones, some missing. The sample lists some 40,000 clones, more than 75% occurring once. Per germline, CDR1 SGHTA and CDR2 FQGNSA. The CDR3 covers 14 residues. V lost 5 bases and J 6 bases, leaving 16 bases between the germline ends. This sample was taken from a study of radiotherapy plus CTLA-4 blockade in lung cancer. With ipilimumab providing CTLA-4 blockade, focal radiation was administered to patients who had chemo-refractory metastatic non-small-cell lung cancer. General study results and limits: There was expansion of tumor-derived TCR clones in blood after radiotherapy plus ipilimumab.

Sequencing used peripheral blood, obtained from a patient treated with radiotherapy plus ipilimumab. This receptor was taken from a human donor with non-small cell lung cancer that progressed on radiotherapy plus ipilimumab. This chain links TRBV7-2 with TRBJ1-2; D is possibly TRBD1 (6 bases). The CDR3 sequence is CASSPVRPGDGYTF. CDR3 DNA sequence: TGTGCCAGCAGCCCGGTGCGGCCAGGGGATGGCTACACCTTC. Together with reference TRBV7-2 and TRBJ1-2, the CDR3 gives the full variable domain: GAGVSQSPSNKVTEKGKDVELRCDPISGHTALYWYRQSLGQGLEFLIYFQGNSAPDKSGLPSDRFSAERTGGSVSTLTIQRTQQEDSAVYLCASSPVRPGDGYTFGSGTRLTVV.